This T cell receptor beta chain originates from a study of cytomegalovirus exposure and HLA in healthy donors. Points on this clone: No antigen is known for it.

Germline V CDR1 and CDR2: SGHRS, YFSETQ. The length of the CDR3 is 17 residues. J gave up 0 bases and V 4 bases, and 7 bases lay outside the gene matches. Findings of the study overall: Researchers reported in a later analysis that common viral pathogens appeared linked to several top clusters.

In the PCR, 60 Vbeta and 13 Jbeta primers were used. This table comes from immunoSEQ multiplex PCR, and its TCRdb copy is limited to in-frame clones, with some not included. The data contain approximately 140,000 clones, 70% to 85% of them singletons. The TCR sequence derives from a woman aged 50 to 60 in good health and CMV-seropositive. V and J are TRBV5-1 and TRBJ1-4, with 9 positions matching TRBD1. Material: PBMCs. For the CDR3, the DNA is TGCGCCAGCAGCACGGACAGGGGCGTTGCAACTAATGAAAAACTGTTTTTT. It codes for CASSTDRGVATNEKLFF.